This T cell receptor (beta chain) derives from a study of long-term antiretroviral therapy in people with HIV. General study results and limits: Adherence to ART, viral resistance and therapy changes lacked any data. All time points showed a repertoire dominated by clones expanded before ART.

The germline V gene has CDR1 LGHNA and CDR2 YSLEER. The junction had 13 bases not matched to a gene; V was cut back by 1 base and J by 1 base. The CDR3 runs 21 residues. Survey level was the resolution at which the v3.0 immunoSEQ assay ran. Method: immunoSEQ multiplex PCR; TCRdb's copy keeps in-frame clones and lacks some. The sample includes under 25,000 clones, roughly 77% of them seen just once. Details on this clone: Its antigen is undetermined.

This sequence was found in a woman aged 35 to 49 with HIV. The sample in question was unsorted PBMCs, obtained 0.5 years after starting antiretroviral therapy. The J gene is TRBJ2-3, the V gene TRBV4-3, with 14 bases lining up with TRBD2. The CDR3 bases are TGCGCCAGCAGCCAAGTCTCCGCTGGACTAGCGGGGGGCCAGGGCACAGATACGCAGTATTTT. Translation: CASSQVSAGLAGGQGTDTQYF.